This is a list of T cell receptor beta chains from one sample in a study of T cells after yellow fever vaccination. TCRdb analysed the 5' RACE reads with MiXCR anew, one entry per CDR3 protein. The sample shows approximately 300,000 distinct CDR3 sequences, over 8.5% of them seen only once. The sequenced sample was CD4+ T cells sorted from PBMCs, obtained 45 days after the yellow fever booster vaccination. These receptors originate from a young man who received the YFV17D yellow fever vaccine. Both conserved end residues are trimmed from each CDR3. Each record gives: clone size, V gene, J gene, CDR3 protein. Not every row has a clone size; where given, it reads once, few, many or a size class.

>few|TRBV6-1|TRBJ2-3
ASRQGVGADTQY
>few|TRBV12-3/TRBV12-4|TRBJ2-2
ASTTTGGNTGELF
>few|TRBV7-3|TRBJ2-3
ASSLQGAPPDTQY
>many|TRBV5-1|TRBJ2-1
ASILERGHNEQF
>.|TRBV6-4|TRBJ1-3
ASSLIRLTGGNTIY
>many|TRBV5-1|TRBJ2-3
ASSETLTSGEHTQY
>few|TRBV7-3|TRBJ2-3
ASSLYPHTTAGGGTQY
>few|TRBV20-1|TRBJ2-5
SARDASGSGTQY
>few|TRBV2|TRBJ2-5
ASSERGGETQY
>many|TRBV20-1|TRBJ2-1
SARDPSGDWQF